This T cell receptor (beta chain) was observed in a study of blood T cell repertoires in COVID-19. V shed 7 bases, J shed 9 bases, and the junction held 9 bases outside the gene matches. In germline, CDR1 is SEHNR, CDR2 FQNEAQ (reference sequence). This CDR3 has 13 residues. Produced via immunoSEQ multiplex PCR; TCRdb's table is partial and in-frame only. The sample records some 46,000 clones, around 86% being singletons. The sequenced sample was peripheral blood. The clonotype was recovered from a human donor in a cohort sampled during active COVID-19. The chain links TRBV7-9 to TRBJ2-1, with 7 bases lining up with TRBD2. CDR3 DNA sequence: TGTGCCAGCAACGATCTAGCGGCCGGTGAGCAGTTCTTC. As protein: CASNDLAAGEQFF.